The 14 T cell receptor beta chains reported below all come from one sample, sequenced in a study of T cell repertoires in cytomegalovirus infection. TCRdb re-called the reads through MiXCR, storing one row per CDR3 protein. The sample has about 920,000 distinct CDR3 sequences; 31% are singletons. These receptors have no identified antigens. This specimen was cultured CD8+ T cells from PBMCs, taken from culture after CMV antigen stimulation. The receptor source for this set is a human donor in good health (CMV status not recorded). Some clones in this sample may be carry-over from other donors' samples.

The chain has TRBV7-9 and TRBJ2-6, with 11 positions matching TRBD1. This CDR3 region has 17 residues. V shed 4 bases and J 0 bases; nucleotides not matched to a gene: 2. Germline V gives CDR1 SEHNR, CDR2 FQNEAQ (reference sequence). The CDR3 loop reads CASSWTGGISGANVLTF. In nucleotides, the CDR3 is TGTGCCAGCAGCTGGACAGGGGGCATCTCTGGGGCCAACGTCCTGACTTTC.

This clonotype was seen only a few times. The J gene is TRBJ2-1, the V gene TRBV7-9; D is ambiguous. The V and J ends lost 1 base and 5 bases respectively, with 6 bases between them. This CDR3 contains 13 residues. CDR1 SEHNR and CDR2 FQNEAQ come from the germline V gene (reference sequence). The chain's CDR3 is CASSLDLDNEQFF. CDR3 DNA sequence: TGTGCCAGCAGCTTAGACCTCGACAATGAGCAGTTCTTC.

The chain carries TRBV5-1 and TRBJ1-1; no clear D. Trimming took 2 bases from V and 3 from J, leaving 14 bases between them. The CDR3 has 15 residues. Germline assignment: CDR1 SGHRS and CDR2 YFSETQ. The CDR3 region is CASSLNPVGDTEAFF. CDR3 bases: TGCGCCAGCAGCTTAAATCCCGTGGGAGACACTGAAGCTTTCTTT.

The chain couples TRBV2 to TRBJ2-1; the D gene is possibly TRBD2 (6 bases). Trimming took 10 bases from V and 8 from J, leaving 18 bases between them. CDR1 SNHLY and CDR2 FYNNEI come from the germline V gene. This CDR3 comprises 13 residues. This CDR3 is CATPGRRAYEQFF. CDR3 nucleotide sequence: TGTGCCACCCCGGGGAGGAGGGCATATGAGCAGTTCTTC.

The chain recombines TRBV6-1 with TRBJ1-5, with 8 bases aligning to TRBD1. The germline CDR1 and CDR2 sequences are MNHNS and SASEGT. Germline trimming cut 4 bases from V and 7 bases from J; bases unmatched to any gene: 12. The CDR3 is made up of 16 amino acids. The CDR3 sequence: CASSGYPRDRRQPQHF. The CDR3, as DNA: TGTGCCAGCAGTGGATACCCCCGGGACAGGCGGCAGCCCCAGCATTTT.

This clonotype was detected many times. The chain is built from TRBV7-9 and TRBJ2-5, with TRBD2 matching over 8 bases. Germline V gene lookup returns CDR1 SEHNR and CDR2 FQNEAQ (reference sequence). After removal of 3 bases from V and 4 bases from J, the junction contained 1 base not matched to a gene. This CDR3 is built from 13 residues. CDR3 coding DNA: TGTGCCAGCAGCTTTAGCGGGGTAGAGACCCAGTACTTC. Translating gives CASSFSGVETQYF.

The J gene is TRBJ1-1, the V gene TRBV5-1, with a tentative D call TRBD1 (5 bases). Germline CDR1 is SGHRS and CDR2 is YFSETQ. The germline V and J ends were trimmed by 0 bases and 4 bases, with 13 bases remaining between them. This CDR3 is built from 15 residues. Here the CDR3 DNA reads TGCGCCAGCAGCTTGGTGGTTCAGGGTGTCACTGAAGCTTTCTTT. Its translation is CASSLVVQGVTEAFF.

This clonotype appeared a few times. This sequence joins TRBV7-6 and TRBJ2-7; D gene unclear. The CDR3 loop spans 13 amino acids. V lost 5 bases, J lost 5 bases, and 13 bases lay in between. Germline V gene lookup returns CDR1 SGHVS and CDR2 FNYEAQ. This CDR3 reads CASSLWAGDEQYF. Written as DNA, the CDR3 is TGTGCCAGCAGCCTCTGGGCTGGCGACGAGCAGTACTTC.

V and J are TRBV12-3 or TRBV12-4 and TRBJ2-3; D gene ambiguous. This CDR3 is 15 amino acids long. The V gene lost 2 bases and the J gene lost 1 base, with 10 bases spanning the gap. The CDR3 sequence is CASSLYVDRTDTQYF. The CDR3, as DNA: TGTGCCAGCAGTTTATACGTAGACCGCACAGATACGCAGTATTTT.

The chain has TRBV12-3 or TRBV12-4 and TRBJ2-5; either TRBD1 or TRBD2 may supply D (6 bases each). The CDR3 spans 14 residues. The ends were cut back, 9 bases at V and 1 base at J, with 15 bases in the middle. The CDR3 region has the DNA TGTGCCAGTGTCCTAAGGGGGGCCCAAGAGACCCAGTACTTC. It yields the protein CASVLRGAQETQYF.

A remark on this clonotype: This may arise from a read error, as a much more abundant clone is one base away. The chain is built from TRBV6-6 and TRBJ1-4, with 9 bases matching TRBD1. Germline V lookup: CDR1 MNHNY, CDR2 SVGAGI (reference sequence). The CDR3 spans 17 residues. As DNA, the CDR3 is TGTGCCAGCAGTTACCCACATACAGGGGGCGACGATGAAAATCTGTTTTTT. This sequence encodes CASSYPHTGGDDENLFF.

Ten or more counts support this clonotype. This chain joins TRBV7-6 and TRBJ2-1; a weak D match, TRBD1 (5 bases). V was cut by 1 base and J by 8 bases, with 6 bases left in between. The CDR3 loop spans 12 amino acids. Germline V gives CDR1 SGHVS, CDR2 FNYEAQ. DNA of the CDR3: TGTGCCAGCAGCTTAGGGGGCTATGAGCAGTTCTTC. Translation gives CASSLGGYEQFF. The full variable domain, completed using reference TRBV7-6 and TRBJ2-1, is GAGVSQSPRYKVTKRGQDVALRCDPISGHVSLYWYRQALGQGPEFLTYFNYEAQQDKSGLPNDRFSAERPEGSISTLTIQRTEQRDSAMYRCASSLGGYEQFFGPGTRLTVL.

The chain couples TRBV20-1 to TRBJ2-7; 10 nucleotides match TRBD1. Germline CDR1 is DFQATT and CDR2 is SNEGSKA (reference sequence). J lost 4 bases, V lost 5 bases, and 11 bases had no gene match. This CDR3 is built from 15 residues. The CDR3 loop is CSAFAPDRGLYEQYF. CDR3 DNA: TGCAGTGCTTTCGCCCCTGACAGGGGGCTTTACGAGCAGTACTTC.

For this clonotype: This may come from a read error, since a much larger clone is one base off. This sequence joins TRBV19 and TRBJ2-1, with unresolved D. Germline-derived CDR1 and CDR2 are LNHDA and SQIVND (reference sequence). This CDR3 has 12 amino acids. V lost 2 bases to trimming and J lost 5 bases, with 4 bases between them. The DNA for the CDR3 is TGTGCCAGTAGTATAACGAACAATGAGCAGTTCTTC. It translates to CASSITNNEQFF.